This T cell receptor (beta chain) was recovered during a study of blood T cell repertoires in COVID-19. This clone was counted once. The repertoire was sequenced with immunoSEQ multiplex PCR; TCRdb's copy has only in-frame clones and lacks some. The table shows fewer than 300,000 clones, with 85% to 90% occurring only once. The CDR3 runs to 16 residues. V lost 8 bases and J lost 2, with 21 bases in between. Germline assignment: CDR1 KGHDR and CDR2 SFDVKD. This chain joins TRBV24-1 and TRBJ2-7; D perhaps matches TRBD2 (6 bases). Sample: peripheral blood. The clonotype comes from a woman in her 40s who had recovered from COVID-19. For the CDR3, the DNA is TGTGCCACCAAGGGCGGGGTGAACAGACTCCCCTACGAGCAGTACTTC. This codes for CATKGGVNRLPYEQYF.